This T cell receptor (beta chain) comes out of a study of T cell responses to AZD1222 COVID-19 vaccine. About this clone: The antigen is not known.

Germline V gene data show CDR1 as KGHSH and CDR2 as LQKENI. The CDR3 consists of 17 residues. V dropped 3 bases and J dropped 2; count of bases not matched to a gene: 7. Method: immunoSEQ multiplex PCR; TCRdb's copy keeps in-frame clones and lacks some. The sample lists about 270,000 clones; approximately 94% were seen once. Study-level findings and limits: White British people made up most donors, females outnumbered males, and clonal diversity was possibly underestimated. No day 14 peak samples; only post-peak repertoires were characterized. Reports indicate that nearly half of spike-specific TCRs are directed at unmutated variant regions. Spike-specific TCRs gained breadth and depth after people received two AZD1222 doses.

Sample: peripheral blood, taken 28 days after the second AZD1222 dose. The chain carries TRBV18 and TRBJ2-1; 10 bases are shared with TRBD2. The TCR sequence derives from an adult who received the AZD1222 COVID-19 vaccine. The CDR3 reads CASSPSTSGLTYNEQFF. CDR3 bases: TGTGCCAGCTCACCCTCGACTAGCGGGCTCACCTACAATGAGCAGTTCTTC.